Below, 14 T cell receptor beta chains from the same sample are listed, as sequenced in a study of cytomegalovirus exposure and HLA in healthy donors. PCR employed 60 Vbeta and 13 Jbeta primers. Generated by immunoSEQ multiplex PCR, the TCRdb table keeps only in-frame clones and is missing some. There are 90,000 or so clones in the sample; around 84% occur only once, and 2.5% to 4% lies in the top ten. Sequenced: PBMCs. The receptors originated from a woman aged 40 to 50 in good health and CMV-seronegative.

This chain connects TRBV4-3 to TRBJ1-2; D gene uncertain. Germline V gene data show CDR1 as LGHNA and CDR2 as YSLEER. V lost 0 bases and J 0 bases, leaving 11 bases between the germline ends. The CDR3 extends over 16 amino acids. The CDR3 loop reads CASSQDGRISNYGYTF. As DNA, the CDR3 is TGCGCCAGCAGCCAAGATGGCAGGATCTCTAACTATGGCTACACCTTC.

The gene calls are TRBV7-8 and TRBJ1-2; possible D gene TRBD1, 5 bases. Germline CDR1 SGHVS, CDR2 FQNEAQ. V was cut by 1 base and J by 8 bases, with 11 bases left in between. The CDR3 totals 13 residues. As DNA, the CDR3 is TGTGCCAGCAGCTTAGAGTCAGGGTACGGCTACACCTTC. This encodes CASSLESGYGYTF. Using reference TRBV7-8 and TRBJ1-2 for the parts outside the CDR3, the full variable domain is GAGVSQSPRYKVAKRGQDVALRCDPISGHVSLFWYQQALGQGPEFLTYFQNEAQLDKSGLPSDRFFAERPEGSVSTLKIQRTQQEDSAVYLCASSLESGYGYTFGSGTRLTVV.

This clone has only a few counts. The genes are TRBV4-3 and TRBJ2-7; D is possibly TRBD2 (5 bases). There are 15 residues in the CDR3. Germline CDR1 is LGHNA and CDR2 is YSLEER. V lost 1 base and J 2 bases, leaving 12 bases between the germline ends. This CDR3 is CASSQGGSGTYEQYF. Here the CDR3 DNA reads TGCGCCAGCAGCCAAGGAGGAAGCGGCACCTACGAGCAGTACTTC.

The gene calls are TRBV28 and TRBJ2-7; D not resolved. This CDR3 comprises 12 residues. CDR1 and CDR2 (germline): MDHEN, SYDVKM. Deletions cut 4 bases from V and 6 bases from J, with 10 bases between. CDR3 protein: CASSYAVGEQYF. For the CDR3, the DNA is TGTGCCAGCAGTTACGCCGTCGGCGAGCAGTACTTC.

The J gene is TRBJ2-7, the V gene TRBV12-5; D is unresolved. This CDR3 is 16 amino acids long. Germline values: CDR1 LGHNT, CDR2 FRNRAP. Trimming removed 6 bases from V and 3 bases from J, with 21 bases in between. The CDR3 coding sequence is TGTGCTAGTGGCCTCCCACTGCCCCAGGTCCTCTACGAGCAGTACTTC. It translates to CASGLPLPQVLYEQYF.

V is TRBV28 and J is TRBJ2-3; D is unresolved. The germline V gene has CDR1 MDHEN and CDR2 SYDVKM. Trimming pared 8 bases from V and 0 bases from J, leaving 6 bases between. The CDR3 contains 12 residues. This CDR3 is CASLTSTDTQYF. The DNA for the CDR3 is TGTGCCAGCCTCACTAGCACAGATACGCAGTATTTT.

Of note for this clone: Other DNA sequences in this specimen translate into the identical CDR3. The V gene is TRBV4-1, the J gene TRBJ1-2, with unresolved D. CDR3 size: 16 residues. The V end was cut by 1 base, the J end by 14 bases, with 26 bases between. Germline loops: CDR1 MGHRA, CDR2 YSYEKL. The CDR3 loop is CASSQGFIERTRRGTF. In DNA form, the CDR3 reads TGCGCCAGCAGCCAAGGGTTTATCGAGCGGACTCGGAGAGGAACCTTC.

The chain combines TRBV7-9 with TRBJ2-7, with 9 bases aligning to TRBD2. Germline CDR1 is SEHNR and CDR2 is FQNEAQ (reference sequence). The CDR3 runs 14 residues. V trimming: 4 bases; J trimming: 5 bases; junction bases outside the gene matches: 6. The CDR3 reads CASSSLAGFNEQYF. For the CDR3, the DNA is TGTGCCAGCAGCTCTCTAGCGGGATTCAACGAGCAGTACTTC.

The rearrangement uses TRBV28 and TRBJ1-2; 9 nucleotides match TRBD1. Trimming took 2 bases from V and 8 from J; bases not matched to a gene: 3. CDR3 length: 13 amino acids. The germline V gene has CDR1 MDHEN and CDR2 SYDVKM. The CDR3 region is CASSLGTGYGYTF. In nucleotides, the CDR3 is TGTGCCAGCAGTTTAGGGACAGGGTACGGCTACACCTTC.

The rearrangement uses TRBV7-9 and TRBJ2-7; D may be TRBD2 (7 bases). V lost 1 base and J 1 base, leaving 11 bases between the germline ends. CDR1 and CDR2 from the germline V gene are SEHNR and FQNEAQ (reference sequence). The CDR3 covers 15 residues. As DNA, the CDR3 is TGTGCCAGCAGCTTAGAGGGGGGGGGATCCTACGAGCAGTACTTC. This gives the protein CASSLEGGGSYEQYF.

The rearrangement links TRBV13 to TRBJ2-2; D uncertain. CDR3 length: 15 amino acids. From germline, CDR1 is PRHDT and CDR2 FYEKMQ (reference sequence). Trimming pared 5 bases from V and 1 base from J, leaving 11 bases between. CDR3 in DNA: TGTGCCAGCAGCAGCCGGGTCCTGAACACCGGGGAGCTGTTTTTT. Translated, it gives CASSSRVLNTGELFF.

CDR3: CASSLGGIRGTQYF. In DNA form, the CDR3 reads TGCGCCAGCAGCTTAGGCGGGATTCGAGGGACCCAGTACTTC. The rearrangement joins TRBV5-1 to TRBJ2-5, with D perhaps matching TRBD2 (6 bases). This CDR3 is 14 amino acids long. V was shortened by 2 bases and J by 7 bases, with 15 bases between the two germline ends. CDR1 SGHRS and CDR2 YFSETQ come from the germline V gene.

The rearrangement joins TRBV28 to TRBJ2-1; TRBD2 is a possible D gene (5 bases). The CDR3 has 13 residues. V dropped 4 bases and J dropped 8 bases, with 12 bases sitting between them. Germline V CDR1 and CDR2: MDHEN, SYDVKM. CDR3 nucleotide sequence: TGTGCCAGCAGTTGGGTACTAGGCGATGAGCAGTTCTTC. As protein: CASSWVLGDEQFF.

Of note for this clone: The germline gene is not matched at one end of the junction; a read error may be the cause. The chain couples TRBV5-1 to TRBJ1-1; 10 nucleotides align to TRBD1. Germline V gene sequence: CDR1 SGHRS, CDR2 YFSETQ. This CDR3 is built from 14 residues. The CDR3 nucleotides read TGCGCCGGCAGTAGGGACAGGGGGAACACTGAAGCTTTCTTT. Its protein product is CAGSRDRGNTEAFF. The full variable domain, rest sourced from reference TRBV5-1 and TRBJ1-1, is KAGVTQTPRYLIKTRGQQVTLSCSPISGHRSVSWYQQTPGQGLQFLFEYFSETQRNKGNFPGRFSGRQFSNSRSEMNVSTLELGDSALYLCAGSRDRGNTEAFFGQGTRLTVV.